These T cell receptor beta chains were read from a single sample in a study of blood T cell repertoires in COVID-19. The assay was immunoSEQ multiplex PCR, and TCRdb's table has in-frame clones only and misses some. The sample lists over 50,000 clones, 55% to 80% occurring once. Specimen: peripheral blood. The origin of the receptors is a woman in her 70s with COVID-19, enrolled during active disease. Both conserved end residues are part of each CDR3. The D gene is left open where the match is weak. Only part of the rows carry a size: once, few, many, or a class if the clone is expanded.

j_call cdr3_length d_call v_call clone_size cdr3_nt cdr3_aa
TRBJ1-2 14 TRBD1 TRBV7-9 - TGTGCCAGCAGCTTAGACAGGGGGCGCGATGGCTACACCTTC CASSLDRGRDGYTF
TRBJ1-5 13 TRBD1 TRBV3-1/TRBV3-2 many TGTGCCAGCAGCCCAGGGGGTGTCCAGCCCCAGCATTTT CASSPGGVQPQHF
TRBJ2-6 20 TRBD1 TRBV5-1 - TGCGCCAGCAGCTTGTTCCCTCCGGGACAGGGTCAACCTGGGGCCAACGTCCTGACTTTC CASSLFPPGQGQPGANVLTF
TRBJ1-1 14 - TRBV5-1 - TGCGCCAGCAGCTTGGGTAGCCAGAACACTGAAGCTTTCTTT CASSLGSQNTEAFF
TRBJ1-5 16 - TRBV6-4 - TGTGCCAGCAGTGACTCCGCGCGGGGGCCTGATCAGCCCCAGCATTTT CASSDSARGPDQPQHF
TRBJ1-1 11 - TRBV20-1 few TGCAGTGCCAGGGGCTCAGGTGAAGCTTTCTTT CSARGSGEAFF
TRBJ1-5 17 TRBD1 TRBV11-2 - TGTGCCAGCAGCTCGCCTAGGACAGGAGATAGCAATCAGCCCCAGCATTTT CASSSPRTGDSNQPQHF
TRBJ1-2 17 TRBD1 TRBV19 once TGTGCCAGTAGTGTCCCGGGACAGGGGGCCCAACACTATGGCTACACCTTC CASSVPGQGAQHYGYTF
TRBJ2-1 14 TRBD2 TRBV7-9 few TGTGCCAGCAGCTTAGCTGGACTAGGCAATGAGCAGTTCTTC CASSLAGLGNEQFF
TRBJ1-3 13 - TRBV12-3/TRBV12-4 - TGTGCCAGCAGTCCACCCCAGGGAAACACCATATATTTT CASSPPQGNTIYF
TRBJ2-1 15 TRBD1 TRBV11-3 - TGTGCCAGCAGCACCGCGGGGACAGGGGTCAATGAGCAGTTCTTC CASSTAGTGVNEQFF
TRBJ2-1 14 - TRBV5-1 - TGCGCCAGCAGCCCTAGGGACTCCCTCAATGAGCAGTTCTTC CASSPRDSLNEQFF
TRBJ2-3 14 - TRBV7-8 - TGTGCCAGCAGCAGGGGGGAGGGACCAGATACGCAGTATTTT CASSRGEGPDTQYF
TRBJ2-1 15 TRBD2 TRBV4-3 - TGCGCCAGCACCAACAATCTCGGTGGGGGGGACGAGCAGTTCTTC CASTNNLGGGDEQFF
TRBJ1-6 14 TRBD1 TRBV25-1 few TGTGCCAGCACCGGGACAGGGTGGAGTTCACCCCTCCACTTT CASTGTGWSSPLHF
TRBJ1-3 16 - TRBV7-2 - TGTGCCAGCAGCTTATTCGACAGCCTCTCTGGAAACACCATATATTTT CASSLFDSLSGNTIYF
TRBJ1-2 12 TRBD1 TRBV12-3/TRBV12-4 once TGTGCCAGCACTACAGGGGGAAATGGCTACACCTTC CASTTGGNGYTF
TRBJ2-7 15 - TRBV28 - TGTGCCAGCAGTTCCAACAGGGCCCCAATGATTGAGCAGTACTTC CASSSNRAPMIEQYF
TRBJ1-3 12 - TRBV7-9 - TGTGCCAGCAGCTTCCCTTCAGGGGCCATATATTTT CASSFPSGAIYF
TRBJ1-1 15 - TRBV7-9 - TGTGCCAGCAGCTTTGGTGGGGGGAATCCGGGGAGAGCTTTCTTT CASSFGGGNPGRAFF
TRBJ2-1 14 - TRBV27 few TGTGCCAGCAGTTTAGGGAACAGGGTTATGTCACAGTTCTTC CASSLGNRVMSQFF
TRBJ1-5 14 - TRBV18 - TGTGCCAGCTCACTAGGGAGAAGCAATCAGCCCCAGCATTTT CASSLGRSNQPQHF
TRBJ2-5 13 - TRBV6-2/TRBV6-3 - TGTGCCAGCAGTTACGGTAGGGGCGAGACCCAGTACTTC CASSYGRGETQYF
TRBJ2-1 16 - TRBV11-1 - TGTGCCAGCAGCCCCGGGGGGGGGACAGGGTCCAATGAGCAGTTCTTC CASSPGGGTGSNEQFF
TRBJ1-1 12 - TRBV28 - TGTGCCAGCAGACAGTATAACACTGAAGCTTTCTTT CASRQYNTEAFF
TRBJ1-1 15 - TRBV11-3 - TGTGCCAGCAGCTTAGAGTTGGCCAGGGTAACTGAAGCTTTCTTT CASSLELARVTEAFF
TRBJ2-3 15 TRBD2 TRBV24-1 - TGTGCCACCAGTGGTGGTAGCGGGAGGACAGATACGCAGTATTTT CATSGGSGRTDTQYF
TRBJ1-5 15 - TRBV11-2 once TGTGCCAGCAGCCTCCAGGGTGTTGGAAATCAGCCCCAGCATTTT CASSLQGVGNQPQHF
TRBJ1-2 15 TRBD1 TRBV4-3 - TGCGCCAGCAGCCAAGATGGGCAGGGGGCCGGTGGCTACACCTTC CASSQDGQGAGGYTF
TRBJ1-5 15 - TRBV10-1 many TGCGCCAGCAGTACCGGACTGCTAAACAATCAGCCCCAGCATTTT CASSTGLLNNQPQHF
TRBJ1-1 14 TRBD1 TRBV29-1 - TGCAGCGTTCGGCACAGGGGGCAGGAGACTGAAGCTTTCTTT CSVRHRGQETEAFF
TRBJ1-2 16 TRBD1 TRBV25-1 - TGTGCCAGCAGTGCCGGGACAGGGGGCGCTGGCTATGGCTACACCTTC CASSAGTGGAGYGYTF
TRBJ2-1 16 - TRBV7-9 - TGTGCCAGCAGCACGCCGCCAGCGGATTTAGTCAATGAGCAGTTCTTC CASSTPPADLVNEQFF
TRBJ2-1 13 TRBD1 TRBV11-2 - TGTGCCAGCAGCCCAGACCAGGGGGTGGAGCAGTTCTTC CASSPDQGVEQFF
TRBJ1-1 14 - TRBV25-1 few TGTGCCAGCAGTGGTCCCGGAGAGAACACTGAAGCTTTCTTT CASSGPGENTEAFF
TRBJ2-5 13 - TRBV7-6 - TGTGCCAGCAGCTTAAGAAGGGAGAAGACCCAGTACTTC CASSLRREKTQYF
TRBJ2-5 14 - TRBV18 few TGTGCCAGCTCACCGAGTTCGTCCCAAGAGACCCAGTACTTC CASSPSSSQETQYF